A selection of T cell receptor beta chains follows, all from one sample in a study of T cells in Graves' hyperthyroidism and ophthalmopathy. A single record per CDR3 protein comes from TCRdb applying MiXCR to the multiplex PCR reads. The table records more than 500,000 distinct CDR3 sequences, roughly 16% of them present only once. The sequencing input was blood. The receptor set was obtained from a young woman with Graves' ophthalmopathy. Each CDR3 is given with its conserved first and last residue. A D gene is named only where the DNA matches it firmly. The size entry is marked missing in some rows and otherwise reads once, few, many or a size class.

>TRBD2|TRBJ2-1|TRBV7-8|.
CASSDSVAGANNEQFF
TGTGCCAGCAGCGACTCCGTGGCGGGAGCCAACAATGAGCAGTTCTTC
>TRBD2|TRBJ2-7|TRBV6-2/TRBV6-3|few
CASSYSNLAGFYEQYF
TGTGCCAGCAGTTACTCGAATTTAGCGGGTTTCTACGAGCAGTACTTC
>.|TRBJ2-7|TRBV20-1|few
CSARDEGRAYEQYF
TGCAGTGCTAGAGACGAGGGCAGGGCCTACGAGCAGTACTTC
>TRBD2|TRBJ2-7|TRBV20-1|many
CSAGEGYEQYF
TGCAGTGCCGGGGAGGGCTACGAGCAGTACTTC
>.|TRBJ2-2|TRBV3-1|.
CASSQNTGAGELFF
TGTGCCAGCAGCCAAAATACGGGGGCCGGGGAGCTGTTTTTT
>.|TRBJ1-2|TRBV5-1|many
CASSLEANYGYTF
TGTGCCAGCAGCCTGGAAGCTAACTATGGCTACACCTTC
>.|TRBJ2-7|TRBV7-2|many
CASSSPLSVRVGSSYEQYF
TGTGCCAGCAGCTCACCCCTGAGTGTGCGTGTCGGGAGCTCCTACGAGCAGTACTTC
>.|TRBJ2-2|TRBV2|many
CAGRAGTGELFF
TGTGCCGGCCGAGCAGGGACCGGGGAGCTGTTTTTT
>.|TRBJ2-6|TRBV15|many
CATSRDISSGANVLTF
TGTGCCACCAGCAGAGATATAAGCTCTGGGGCCAACGTCCTGACTTTC
>TRBD2|TRBJ2-7|TRBV19|.
CASSKLAAGSEQYF
TGTGCCAGTAGTAAACTAGCGGCTGGATCCGAGCAGTACTTC
>.|TRBJ2-1|TRBV7-2|.
CASSFMSGQFF
TGTGCCAGCAGTTTCATGAGTGGACAGTTCTTC
>.|TRBJ2-3|TRBV20-1|few
CSASDGKDTQYF
TGCAGTGCTAGTGATGGAAAGGATACGCAGTATTTT
>TRBD1|TRBJ1-1|TRBV29-1|.
CSVEGETGVVGTEAFF
TGCAGCGTTGAAGGGGAGACAGGGGTAGTGGGCACTGAAGCTTTCTTT
>.|TRBJ2-3|TRBV9|.
CASSVEGRGDTQYF
TGTGCCAGCAGCGTAGAAGGACGGGGGGATACGCAGTATTTT
>TRBD1|TRBJ2-1|TRBV5-1|many
CASSRGDRVFDEQFF
TGCGCCAGCAGCCGTGGGGACAGGGTGTTCGATGAGCAGTTCTTC
>.|TRBJ2-2|TRBV19|few
CASRGDMNTGELFF
TGTGCCAGTAGAGGGGATATGAACACCGGGGAGCTGTTTTTT
>TRBD2|TRBJ2-5|TRBV5-1|few
CASSFSGGRFRRETQYF
TGCGCCAGCAGCTTTTCCGGCGGGAGGTTTCGGAGGGAGACCCAGTACTTC
>TRBD1|TRBJ1-5|TRBV28|many
CASRIQGSHQPQHF
TGTGCCAGCAGAATACAGGGGTCCCATCAGCCCCAGCATTTT
>.|TRBJ1-5|TRBV4-2|few
CASSQARGGINQPQHF
TGTGCCAGCAGCCAAGCCCGAGGGGGTATCAATCAGCCCCAGCATTTT
>.|TRBJ2-1|TRBV20-1|.
CSARATGEQFF
TGCAGTGCTAGAGCGACAGGCGAGCAGTTCTTC
>TRBD2|TRBJ2-7|TRBV7-2|many
CASSLAGGPREQYF
TGTGCCAGCAGCTTAGCGGGAGGGCCGCGCGAGCAGTACTTC
>.|TRBJ1-4|TRBV6-1|.
CASSFSPSNRASNEKLFF
TGTGCCAGCAGTTTCAGCCCTTCAAACAGGGCTTCTAATGAAAAACTGTTTTTT
>.|TRBJ2-1|TRBV4-3|.
CASSQDLGDRSYNEQFF
TGCGCCAGCAGCCAAGACCTCGGGGATCGCTCCTACAATGAGCAGTTCTTC
>.|TRBJ2-1|TRBV7-6|few
CASSLALGGDSYNEQFF
TGTGCCAGCAGCTTAGCGCTAGGTGGGGACTCCTACAATGAGCAGTTCTTC
>.|TRBJ2-1|TRBV6-1|many
CASSRPRSFYNEQFF
TGTGCCAGCAGTCGACCCCGATCCTTCTACAATGAGCAGTTCTTC
>TRBD1|TRBJ2-1|TRBV28|once
CASSLSGQGDEQFF
TGTGCCAGCAGTCTATCGGGACAGGGGGATGAGCAGTTCTTC
>.|TRBJ1-5|TRBV19|few
CASSPDGGRDQPQHF
TGTGCCAGTAGCCCCGACGGGGGGCGGGATCAGCCCCAGCATTTT
>.|TRBJ2-5|TRBV7-9|many
CASSSRGTEETQYF
TGTGCCAGCAGCAGCCGCGGGACGGAAGAGACCCAGTACTTC
>TRBD2|TRBJ2-7|TRBV18|many
CASSPSHGGSSGEQYF
TGTGCCAGCTCACCTAGCCACGGCGGGAGTTCGGGCGAGCAGTACTTC
>.|TRBJ1-5|TRBV6-2/TRBV6-3|.
CAGSDNRTARNQPQHF
TGTGCCGGCAGTGACAATCGGACAGCCCGCAATCAGCCCCAGCATTTT
>TRBD1|TRBJ1-4|TRBV24-1|many
CATSDSTGASEKLFF
TGTGCCACCAGTGACTCGACAGGGGCGAGTGAAAAACTGTTTTTT
>TRBD1|TRBJ1-1|TRBV5-1|many
CASSSGDSEAFF
TGCGCCAGCAGCTCAGGGGACAGTGAAGCTTTCTTT